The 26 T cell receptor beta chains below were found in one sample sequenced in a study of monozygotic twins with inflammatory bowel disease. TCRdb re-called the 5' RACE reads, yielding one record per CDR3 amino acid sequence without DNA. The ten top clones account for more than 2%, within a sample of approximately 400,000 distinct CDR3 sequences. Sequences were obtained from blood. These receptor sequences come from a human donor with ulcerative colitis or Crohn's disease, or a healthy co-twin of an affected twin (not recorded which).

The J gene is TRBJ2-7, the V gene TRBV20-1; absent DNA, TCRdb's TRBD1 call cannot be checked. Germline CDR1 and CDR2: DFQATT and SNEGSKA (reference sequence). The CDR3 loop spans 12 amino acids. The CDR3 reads CSVGSHSYEQYF.

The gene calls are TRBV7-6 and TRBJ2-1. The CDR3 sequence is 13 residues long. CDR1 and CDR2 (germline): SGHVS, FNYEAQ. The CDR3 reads CASSSDRPNPAFF.

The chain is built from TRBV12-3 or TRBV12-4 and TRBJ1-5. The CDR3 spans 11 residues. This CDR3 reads CASSTSQPQHF.

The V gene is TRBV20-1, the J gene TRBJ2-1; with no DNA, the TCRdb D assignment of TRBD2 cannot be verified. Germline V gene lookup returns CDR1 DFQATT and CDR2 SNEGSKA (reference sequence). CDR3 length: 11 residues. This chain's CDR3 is CSARSRAGQFF.

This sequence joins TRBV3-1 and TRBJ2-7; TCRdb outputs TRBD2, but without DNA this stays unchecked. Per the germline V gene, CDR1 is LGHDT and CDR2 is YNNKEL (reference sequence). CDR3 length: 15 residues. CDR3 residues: CASSPGTSGGNEQYF.

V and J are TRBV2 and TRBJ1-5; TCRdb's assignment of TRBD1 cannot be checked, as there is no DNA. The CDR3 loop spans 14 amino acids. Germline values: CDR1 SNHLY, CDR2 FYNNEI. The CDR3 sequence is CASSGTGLGQPQHF.

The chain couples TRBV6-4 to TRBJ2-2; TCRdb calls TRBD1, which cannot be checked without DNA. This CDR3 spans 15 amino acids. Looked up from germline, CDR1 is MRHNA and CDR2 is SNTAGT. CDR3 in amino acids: CASSVEAGATGELFF.

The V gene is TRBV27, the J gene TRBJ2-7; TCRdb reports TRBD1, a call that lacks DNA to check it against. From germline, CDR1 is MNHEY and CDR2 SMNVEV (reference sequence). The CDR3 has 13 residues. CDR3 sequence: CVSRLRTGFEQYF.

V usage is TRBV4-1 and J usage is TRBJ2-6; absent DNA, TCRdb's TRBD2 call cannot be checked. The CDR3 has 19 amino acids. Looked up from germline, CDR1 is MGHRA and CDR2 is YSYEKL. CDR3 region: CASSQDVLAGTTGANVLTF.

CDR3 residues: CASSPIGTANTGELFF. V is TRBV5-1 and J is TRBJ2-2; TCRdb's D call of TRBD1 is untestable without DNA. Germline V CDR1 and CDR2: SGHRS, YFSETQ. There are 16 residues in the CDR3.

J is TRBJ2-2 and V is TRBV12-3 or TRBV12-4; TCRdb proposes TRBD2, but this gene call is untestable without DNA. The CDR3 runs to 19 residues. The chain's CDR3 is CASSQSSGTSGRLTGELFF.

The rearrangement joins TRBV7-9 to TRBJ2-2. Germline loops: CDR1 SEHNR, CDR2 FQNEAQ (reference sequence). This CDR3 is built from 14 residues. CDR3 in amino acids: CASFKGIRTGELFF.

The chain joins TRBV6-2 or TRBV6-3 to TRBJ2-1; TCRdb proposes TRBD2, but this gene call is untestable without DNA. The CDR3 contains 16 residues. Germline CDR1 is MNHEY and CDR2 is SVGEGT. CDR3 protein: CASRRALTVTYNEQFF.

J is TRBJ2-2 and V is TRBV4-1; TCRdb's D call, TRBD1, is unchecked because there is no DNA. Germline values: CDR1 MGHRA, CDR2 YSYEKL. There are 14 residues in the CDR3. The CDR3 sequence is CASGGQGGTGELFF.

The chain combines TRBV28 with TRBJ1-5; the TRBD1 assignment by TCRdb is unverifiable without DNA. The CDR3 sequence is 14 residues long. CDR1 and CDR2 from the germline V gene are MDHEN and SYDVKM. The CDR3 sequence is CASSWTGGDQPQHF.

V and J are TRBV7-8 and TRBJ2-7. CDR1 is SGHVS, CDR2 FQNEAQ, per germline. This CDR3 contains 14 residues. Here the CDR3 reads CASSYNVGSYEQYF.

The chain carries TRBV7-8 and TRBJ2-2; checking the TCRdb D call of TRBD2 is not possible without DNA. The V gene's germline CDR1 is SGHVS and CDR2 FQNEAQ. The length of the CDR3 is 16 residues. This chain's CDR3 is CASSLASGGETGELFF.

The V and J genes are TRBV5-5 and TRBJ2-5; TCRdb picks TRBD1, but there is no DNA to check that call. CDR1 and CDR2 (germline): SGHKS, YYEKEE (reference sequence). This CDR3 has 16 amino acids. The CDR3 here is CASSYLTGGTRETQYF.

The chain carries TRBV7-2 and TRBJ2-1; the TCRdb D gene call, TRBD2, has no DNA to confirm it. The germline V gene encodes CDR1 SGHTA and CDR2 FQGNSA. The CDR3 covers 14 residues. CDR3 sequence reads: CASSPGTSGIEQFF. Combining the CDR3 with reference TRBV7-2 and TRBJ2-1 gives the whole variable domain GAGVSQSPSNKVTEKGKDVELRCDPISGHTALYWYRQSLGQGLEFLIYFQGNSAPDKSGLPSDRFSAERTGGSVSTLTIQRTQQEDSAVYLCASSPGTSGIEQFFGPGTRLTVL.

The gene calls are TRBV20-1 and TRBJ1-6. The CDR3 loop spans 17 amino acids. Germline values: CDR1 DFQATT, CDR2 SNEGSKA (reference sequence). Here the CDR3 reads CSARFRCRFSYNSPLHF.

CDR3 region: CASRTESSYNSPLHF. The V gene is TRBV4-2, the J gene TRBJ1-6; the D gene TCRdb calls, TRBD1, cannot be checked with no DNA. The CDR3 loop spans 15 amino acids. The germline gives CDR1 LGHNA, CDR2 YNFKEQ.

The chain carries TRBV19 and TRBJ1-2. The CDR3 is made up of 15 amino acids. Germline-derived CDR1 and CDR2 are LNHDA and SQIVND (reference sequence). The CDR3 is CASTRLRPPRDGYTF.

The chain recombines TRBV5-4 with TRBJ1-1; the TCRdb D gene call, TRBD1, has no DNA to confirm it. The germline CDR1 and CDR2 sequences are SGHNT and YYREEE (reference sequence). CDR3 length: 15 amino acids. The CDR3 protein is CASSLGRQGTTEAFF.

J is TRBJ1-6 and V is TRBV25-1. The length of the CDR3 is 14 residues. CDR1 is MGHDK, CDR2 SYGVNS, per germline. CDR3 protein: CASSASEINSPLHF.

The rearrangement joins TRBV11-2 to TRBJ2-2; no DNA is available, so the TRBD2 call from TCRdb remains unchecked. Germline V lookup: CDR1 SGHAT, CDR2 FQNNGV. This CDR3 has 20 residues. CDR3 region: CASSWRGTSGRRVLDGELFF.

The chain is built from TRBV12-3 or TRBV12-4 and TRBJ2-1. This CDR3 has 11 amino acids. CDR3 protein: CASTKDNEQFF.